Presented here are 10 T cell receptor beta chains from one specimen sequenced in a study of CD8 T cells in ankylosing spondylitis. The study, taken as a whole, reports: It appeared that ankylosing spondylitis blood was characterized by a TCR beta motif of seven or eight highly homologous variants.

Their target antigens are unknown. In TCRdb, the 5' RACE reads were re-called with MiXCR into one record per CDR3 protein. The sample yields 250,000 to 350,000 distinct CDR3 sequences, approximately 8.2% seen once. The sample consisted of blood, either unsorted or a sorted T cell fraction (not recorded which). The receptors were sampled from a male donor with ankylosing spondylitis.

The J gene is TRBJ2-5, the V gene TRBV5-1; TRBD1 might be the D (6 bases). Germline CDR1 reads SGHRS; CDR2 reads YFSETQ. The length of the CDR3 is 15 residues. V was clipped by 0 bases and J by 5 bases, with 14 bases between them. CDR3 DNA: TGCGCCAGCAGCTTGGCCTCAGGGGCGGTGGAGACCCAGTACTTC. Its translation is CASSLASGAVETQYF.

This clonotype was observed a few times. The CDR3 spells CASSQQGYRETQYF. The CDR3, as DNA: TGCGCCAGCAGCCAACAGGGTTATCGTGAGACCCAGTACTTC. The V and J genes are TRBV4-1 and TRBJ2-5, with D perhaps TRBD1 (5 bases). V dropped 2 bases and J dropped 5 bases, with 12 bases sitting between them. CDR1 MGHRA and CDR2 YSYEKL come from the germline V gene. This CDR3 region has 14 residues.

The chain joins TRBV5-1 to TRBJ2-7; D assignment may be TRBD1 or TRBD2 (6 bases each). Germline V gene sequence: CDR1 SGHRS, CDR2 YFSETQ. CDR3 length: 15 residues. Between the trimmed V and J ends, which lost 0 bases and 9 bases, there was a span of 19 bases. CDR3 protein: CASSLASTGGPLQYF. DNA for the CDR3: TGCGCCAGCAGCTTGGCGAGTACTGGGGGGCCGTTGCAGTACTTC. Looking up the rest from reference TRBV5-1 and TRBJ2-7 gives the full variable domain: KAGVTQTPRYLIKTRGQQVTLSCSPISGHRSVSWYQQTPGQGLQFLFEYFSETQRNKGNFPGRFSGRQFSNSRSEMNVSTLELGDSALYLCASSLASTGGPLQYFGPGTRLTVT.

This chain links TRBV12-3 or TRBV12-4 with TRBJ2-1; perhaps TRBD2 as D (5 bases). This CDR3 spans 15 amino acids. Trimming pared 1 base from V and 2 bases from J, leaving 9 bases between. The CDR3 bases are TGTGCCAGCAGTTTAGGTAGCGCCCCCTACAATGAGCAGTTCTTC. Its translation: CASSLGSAPYNEQFF.

This clonotype was picked up many times. The chain couples TRBV28 to TRBJ2-6, with D unresolved. The V and J ends lost 3 bases and 0 bases respectively, with 6 bases between them. CDR1 is MDHEN, CDR2 SYDVKM, per germline. The CDR3 length is 15 residues. This CDR3 is CASSFGLSGANVLTF. The DNA for the CDR3 is TGTGCCAGCAGTTTCGGCCTCTCTGGGGCCAACGTCCTGACTTTC.

This clonotype was seen a handful of times. This rearrangement joins TRBV29-1 to TRBJ1-5, with a tentative D call TRBD1 (5 bases). This CDR3 contains 14 residues. The V end lost 4 bases, the J end lost 2 bases, and 12 bases lay between the germline ends. CDR1 is SQVTM and CDR2 is ANQGSEA in the germline V gene. CDR3 residues: CSVGGGTGNQPQHF. CDR3 in DNA: TGCAGCGTTGGCGGGGGGACGGGCAATCAGCCCCAGCATTTT. The whole variable domain, remainder taken from reference TRBV29-1 and TRBJ1-5, is SAVISQKPSRDICQRGTSLTIQCQVDSQVTMMFWYRQQPGQSLTLIATANQGSEATYESGFVIDKFPISRPNLTFSTLTVSNMSPEDSSIYLCSVGGGTGNQPQHFGDGTRLSIL.

This clonotype was counted at least ten times. V is TRBV5-1 and J is TRBJ2-1; 7 bases are a match to TRBD1. V lost 1 base and J lost 0; bases outside the gene matches: 16. Per the germline V gene, CDR1 is SGHRS and CDR2 is YFSETQ. The CDR3 contains 20 residues. The CDR3 DNA reads as TGCGCCAGCAGCTTGCTCTCGGGGACAGCCGAGACGAGCTCCTACAATGAGCAGTTCTTC. This encodes CASSLLSGTAETSSYNEQFF.

This clonotype occurred a few times. The gene calls are TRBV27 and TRBJ1-5; D is undetermined. CDR3 length: 13 amino acids. CDR1 and CDR2 (germline): MNHEY, SMNVEV (reference sequence). V lost 3 bases, J lost 4 bases, and 7 bases lay in between. CDR3 sequence (DNA): TGTGCCAGCAGTTTCTCCCCTAATCAGCCCCAGCATTTT. It codes for CASSFSPNQPQHF.

The CDR3 region has the DNA TGTGCCAGCAGCCAAAGCCGAGGGGTTGAAAAACTGTTTTTT. Its translation: CASSQSRGVEKLFF. The V gene is TRBV3-1, the J gene TRBJ1-4, with D perhaps TRBD1 (5 bases). The V end lost 2 bases, the J end lost 7 bases, and 11 bases lay between the germline ends. The CDR3 is 14 amino acids. Germline CDR1 reads LGHDT; CDR2 reads YNNKEL (reference sequence).

This clonotype has a count of ten or more. The CDR3 region has the DNA TGCAGCGTTGCTGGGGGAGTTCTCCCTGATACGCAGTATTTT. This translates into CSVAGGVLPDTQYF. The rearrangement uses TRBV29-1 and TRBJ2-3; possibly TRBD1 or TRBD2 for D (5 bases each). Germline values: CDR1 SQVTM, CDR2 ANQGSEA. The CDR3 sequence is 14 residues long. V lost 4 bases to trimming and J lost 6 bases, with 17 bases between them.